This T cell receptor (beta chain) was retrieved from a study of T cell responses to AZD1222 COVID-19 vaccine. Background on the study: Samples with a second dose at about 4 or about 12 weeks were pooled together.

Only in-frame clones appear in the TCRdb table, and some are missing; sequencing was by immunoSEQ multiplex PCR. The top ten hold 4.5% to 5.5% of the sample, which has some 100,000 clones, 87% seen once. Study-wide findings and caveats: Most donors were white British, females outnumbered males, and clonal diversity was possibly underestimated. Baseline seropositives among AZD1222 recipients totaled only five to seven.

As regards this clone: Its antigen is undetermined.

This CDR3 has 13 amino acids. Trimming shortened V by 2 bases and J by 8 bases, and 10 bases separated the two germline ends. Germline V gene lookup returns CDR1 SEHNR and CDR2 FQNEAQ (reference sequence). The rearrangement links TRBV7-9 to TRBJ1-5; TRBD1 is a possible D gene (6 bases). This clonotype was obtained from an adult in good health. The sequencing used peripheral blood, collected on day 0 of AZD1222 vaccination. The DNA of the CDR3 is TGTGCCAGCAGCTTAATGGGGGCTGAGCCCCAGCATTTT. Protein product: CASSLMGAEPQHF.